Below, 32 T cell receptor beta chains from the same sample are listed, as sequenced in a study of cytomegalovirus exposure and HLA in healthy donors. This PCR relied on a set of 60 Vbeta primers and 13 Jbeta primers. The method was immunoSEQ multiplex PCR; TCRdb's version includes in-frame clones alone and lacks a portion of them. This repertoire shows hundreds of thousands of clones, around four fifths found once; its top ten account for more than 0.6%. Sequences were obtained from PBMCs. The receptors come from a boy aged 2-15 years in good health and CMV-seronegative.

The V call is TRBV7-8, the J call TRBJ2-7; 9 bases are shared with TRBD1. The CDR3 runs to 14 residues. J gave up 4 bases and V 6 bases, and 7 bases lay outside the gene matches. CDR1 and CDR2 (germline): SGHVS, FQNEAQ. This CDR3 reads CASRVHRGQYEQYF. The CDR3 DNA is TGTGCCAGCAGAGTACACAGGGGGCAGTACGAGCAGTACTTC.

The chain couples TRBV4-2 to TRBJ2-7, with D unclear. Germline CDR1 and CDR2: LGHNA and YNFKEQ. This CDR3 has 13 residues. V shed 4 bases and J shed 3 bases, with 10 bases lying between them. CDR3 region: CASSPQVGYEQYF. In DNA, the CDR3 is TGTGCCAGCAGCCCCCAGGTGGGCTACGAGCAGTACTTC.

The chain joins TRBV29-1 to TRBJ1-4; 8 bases fit TRBD1. The CDR3 is 13 amino acids. Germline assignment: CDR1 SQVTM and CDR2 ANQGSEA. The J segment lost 8 bases and the V segment lost 6 bases, leaving 8 bases of the junction unmatched. The CDR3 DNA sequence: TGCAGCGTGGACGGGACAGGAGGGGAAAAACTGTTTTTT. Its protein product is CSVDGTGGEKLFF.

The V call is TRBV2, the J call TRBJ1-2, with D perhaps TRBD1 (5 bases). The CDR3 is made up of 14 amino acids. Trimming took 3 bases from V and 6 from J, leaving 14 bases between them. CDR1 and CDR2 (germline): SNHLY, FYNNEI. DNA of the CDR3: TGTGCCAGCAGTGATCGGGCAGGGCTTAATGGCTACACCTTC. Its translation: CASSDRAGLNGYTF.

The chain couples TRBV15 to TRBJ2-2; D is unresolved. The CDR3 loop spans 16 amino acids. Germline V gene data show CDR1 as LNHNV and CDR2 as YYDKDF (reference sequence). V lost 5 bases, J lost 0 bases, and 13 bases lay in between. CDR3 region: CATSGRQDTNTGELFF. In nucleotides, the CDR3 is TGTGCCACCAGCGGCAGACAAGACACGAACACCGGGGAGCTGTTTTTT.

The chain uses TRBV5-6 and TRBJ2-5, with D perhaps TRBD2 (6 bases). The CDR3 runs to 16 residues. Germline loops: CDR1 SGHDT, CDR2 YYEEEE. Trimming removed 4 bases at V and 0 bases at J, with 16 bases between. CDR3 protein: CASSLAGTSYQETQYF. CDR3 bases: TGTGCCAGCAGCCTAGCCGGGACTTCGTACCAAGAGACCCAGTACTTC.

J is TRBJ2-7 and V is TRBV29-1, with TRBD1 matching over 9 bases. The germline gives CDR1 SQVTM, CDR2 ANQGSEA. V lost 5 bases and J lost 2; bases outside the gene matches: 13. This CDR3 region has 16 residues. The DNA for the CDR3 is TGCAGCGTTAAGTTTTATGACCGGACAGGGGCCTACGAGCAGTACTTC. Translation gives CSVKFYDRTGAYEQYF.

This clone was picked up a small number of times. The gene calls are TRBV27 and TRBJ1-1, with a weak D call TRBD1 (5 bases). The germline CDR1 and CDR2 sequences are MNHEY and SMNVEV (reference sequence). Between the trimmed V and J ends, which lost 3 bases and 0 bases, there was a span of 11 bases. There are 15 residues in the CDR3. As DNA, the CDR3 is TGTGCCAGCAGTTTTGGGGGGGTTATGAACACTGAAGCTTTCTTT. This encodes CASSFGGVMNTEAFF.

CDR3 sequence: CASSGPQGANNEQFF. CDR3 nucleotide sequence: TGTGCCAGCAGTGGGCCACAGGGGGCGAACAATGAGCAGTTCTTC. This chain joins TRBV2 and TRBJ2-1; TRBD1 agrees at 9 bases. Germline V gene sequence: CDR1 SNHLY, CDR2 FYNNEI. Trimming cost V 4 bases and J 5 bases; bases outside gene matches: 6. This CDR3 is 15 amino acids long. The complete variable domain, with remaining parts taken from reference TRBV2 and TRBJ2-1, reads EPEVTQTPSHQVTQMGQEVILRCVPISNHLYFYWYRQILGQKVEFLVSFYNNEISEKSEIFDDQFSVERPDGSNFTLKIRSTKLEDSAMYFCASSGPQGANNEQFFGPGTRLTVL.

The chain recombines TRBV6-1 with TRBJ2-4; D may be TRBD1 (7 bases). The CDR3 extends over 14 amino acids. Looked up from germline, CDR1 is MNHNS and CDR2 is SASEGT. V gave up 10 bases and J gave up 0 bases, with 13 bases separating them. Written as DNA, the CDR3 is TGTGCCACCCGACAGGGACTAGCCAAAAACATTCAGTACTTC. Residues: CATRQGLAKNIQYF.

Concerning this clone: The junction and the germline gene differ at one end; a read error may be behind it. Other DNA variants within this sample encode the same CDR3. The chain uses TRBV7-7 and TRBJ2-1; TRBD1 might be the D (6 bases). The CDR3 has 13 residues. From germline, CDR1 is SSHAT and CDR2 FNYEAQ (reference sequence). CDR3 in amino acids: CASSSTGMAEQFF. DNA for the CDR3: TGTGCTAGCAGCTCAACAGGGATGGCTGAGCAGTTCTTC.

This clone occurred a few times. The CDR3 here is CASSRGTGGDEAFF. The CDR3 DNA follows: TGTGCCAGCAGCCGTGGGACAGGGGGGGATGAAGCTTTCTTT. The V gene is TRBV11-1, the J gene TRBJ1-1; 11 bases agree with TRBD1. This CDR3 contains 14 residues. J lost 7 bases, V lost 5 bases, and 6 bases had no gene match. Germline values: CDR1 SGHAT, CDR2 FQDESV (reference sequence).

This clone was observed a few times. V is TRBV6-1 and J is TRBJ2-5; perhaps TRBD2 as D (6 bases). V gave up 6 bases and J gave up 2 bases, with 10 bases separating them. In germline, CDR1 is MNHNS, CDR2 SASEGT. The CDR3 is 13 amino acids. CDR3 sequence: CASSAGRQETQYF. The CDR3 bases are TGTGCCAGCAGCGCGGGGCGTCAAGAGACCCAGTACTTC.

This chain connects TRBV19 to TRBJ2-7; possible D gene TRBD2, 5 bases. Germline loops: CDR1 LNHDA, CDR2 SQIVND (reference sequence). Trimming removed 5 bases from V and 5 bases from J, with 13 bases in between. This CDR3 region has 13 residues. The CDR3 reads CASSSGLGHEQYF. The CDR3, as DNA: TGTGCCAGTAGTTCCGGACTTGGCCACGAGCAGTACTTC. Looking up the rest from reference TRBV19 and TRBJ2-7 gives the full variable domain: DGGITQSPKYLFRKEGQNVTLSCEQNLNHDAMYWYRQDPGQGLRLIYYSQIVNDFQKGDIAEGYSVSREKKESFPLTVTSAQKNPTAFYLCASSSGLGHEQYFGPGTRLTVT.

The chain uses TRBV7-6 and TRBJ2-7; TRBD2 agrees at 9 bases. The CDR3 spans 15 residues. Germline lookup yields CDR1 SGHVS and CDR2 FNYEAQ. Trimming at V came to 5 bases and at J to 2 bases, leaving 7 bases not matched to a gene. DNA of the CDR3: TGTGCCAGCAGCCCTCTAGCGGGAAGTACCTACGAGCAGTACTTC. Translated, it gives CASSPLAGSTYEQYF. The full variable domain, its missing parts supplied by reference TRBV7-6 and TRBJ2-7, is GAGVSQSPRYKVTKRGQDVALRCDPISGHVSLYWYRQALGQGPEFLTYFNYEAQQDKSGLPNDRFSAERPEGSISTLTIQRTEQRDSAMYRCASSPLAGSTYEQYFGPGTRLTVT.

The chain recombines TRBV10-1 with TRBJ2-5; 7 bases match TRBD2. Germline CDR1 and CDR2: WNHNN and SYGVQD (reference sequence). J was trimmed by 3 bases and V by 6 bases; bases with no gene match: 4. The CDR3 spans 13 residues. Written as DNA, the CDR3 is TGCGCCAGCAGCGCTAGCGGAGAAGAGACCCAGTACTTC. It is translated as CASSASGEETQYF.

This clone was seen only once. The chain employs TRBV15 and TRBJ1-5; 7 nucleotides match TRBD1. With 5 bases clipped from V and 7 bases from J, the junction kept 5 bases outside the gene matches. The CDR3 has 13 amino acids. Germline CDR1 reads LNHNV; CDR2 reads YYDKDF (reference sequence). CDR3 in amino acids: CATSQGVWQPQHF. The CDR3 DNA reads as TGTGCCACCAGCCAGGGGGTGTGGCAGCCCCAGCATTTT.

The V and J genes are TRBV23-1 and TRBJ2-7; 9 bases map to TRBD1. TRBV23-1 qualifies as an ORF whose function is uncertain. V lost 0 bases, J lost 0 bases, and 3 bases stayed unmatched. The CDR3 extends over 16 amino acids. This CDR3 is CASSQSTGGSSYEQYF. CDR3 in DNA: TGCGCCAGCAGTCAATCGACAGGGGGGAGCTCCTACGAGCAGTACTTC.

The V call is TRBV29-1, the J call TRBJ1-1; TRBD1 might be the D (5 bases). CDR1 is SQVTM, CDR2 ANQGSEA, per germline. The CDR3 is 13 amino acids. Trimming removed 1 base at V and 2 bases at J, with 8 bases between. In DNA, the CDR3 is TGCAGCGTTGAAGGGACAAGCAACACTGAAGCTTTCTTT. This gives the protein CSVEGTSNTEAFF.

The J gene is TRBJ2-4, the V gene TRBV6-5; D unresolved. There are 16 residues in the CDR3. The germline V gene encodes CDR1 MNHEY and CDR2 SVGAGI. Trimming pared 0 bases from V and 4 bases from J, leaving 13 bases between. CDR3 loop: CASSYSTMLGKNIQYF. CDR3 in DNA: TGTGCCAGCAGTTACTCGACAATGTTGGGTAAAAACATTCAGTACTTC.

This clone was detected once. The V call is TRBV18, the J call TRBJ1-1, with TRBD1 matching over 7 bases. With V trimmed by 2 bases and J by 7 bases, 4 bases remained unmatched. This CDR3 spans 13 amino acids. Germline lookup yields CDR1 KGHSH and CDR2 LQKENI. Written as DNA, the CDR3 is TGTGCCAGCTCACCAGGGACAGCCCATGAAGCTTTCTTT. Its protein is CASSPGTAHEAFF. Looking up the rest from reference TRBV18 and TRBJ1-1 gives the full variable domain: NAGVMQNPRHLVRRRGQEARLRCSPMKGHSHVYWYRQLPEEGLKFMVYLQKENIIDESGMPKERFSAEFPKEGPSILRIQQVVRGDSAAYFCASSPGTAHEAFFGQGTRLTVV.

The chain couples TRBV27 to TRBJ2-3; 7 positions agree with TRBD2. The V gene end was trimmed by 6 bases and the J gene end by 6 bases; junction bases not matched to a gene: 9. Germline V gives CDR1 MNHEY, CDR2 SMNVEV (reference sequence). This CDR3 is 14 amino acids long. CDR3 coding DNA: TGTGCCAGCAGCCGGAGCGGGACTTCTGATACGCAGTATTTT. Translating gives CASSRSGTSDTQYF.

V gene TRBV5-6 combines with J gene TRBJ2-5, with no clear D. The CDR3 contains 12 residues. Trimming took 5 bases from V and 5 from J, leaving 10 bases between them. Germline CDR1 and CDR2: SGHDT and YYEEEE. Here the CDR3 reads CASSTNGETQYF. The CDR3 DNA sequence: TGTGCCAGCAGTACAAACGGGGAGACCCAGTACTTC.

The chain uses TRBV2 and TRBJ2-3, with 7 bases lining up with TRBD2. J was trimmed by 0 bases and V by 6 bases; bases with no gene match: 6. The CDR3 has 15 residues. Per germline, CDR1 SNHLY and CDR2 FYNNEI. The CDR3 DNA reads TGTGCCAGCAGGAGCCGGGAGGAAAGCACAGATACGCAGTATTTT. The encoded protein is CASRSREESTDTQYF.

V usage is TRBV7-9 and J usage is TRBJ2-2; tentatively, D is TRBD1 (5 bases). Germline CDR1 is SEHNR and CDR2 is FQNEAQ (reference sequence). The CDR3 contains 14 residues. V lost 1 base, J lost 7 bases, and 10 bases lay in between. For the CDR3, the DNA is TGTGCCAGCAGCTTAGTAGGGGTTCACGGGGAGCTGTTTTTT. Its protein product is CASSLVGVHGELFF.

The chain has TRBV6-5 and TRBJ1-2, with 7 bases aligning to TRBD1. This CDR3 region has 14 residues. With V trimmed by 5 bases and J by 3 bases, 6 bases remained unmatched. From germline, CDR1 is MNHEY and CDR2 SVGAGI. Here the CDR3 DNA reads TGTGCCAGCAGTGGATTGGGACAGCACTATGGCTACACCTTC. Translating gives CASSGLGQHYGYTF.

The chain recombines TRBV5-1 with TRBJ2-3; maybe TRBD1 (5 bases). This CDR3 has 16 amino acids. The V gene's germline CDR1 is SGHRS and CDR2 YFSETQ. Trimming removed 0 bases from V and 1 base from J, with 12 bases in between. The CDR3 coding sequence is TGCGCCAGCAGCTTGGGGCAGGGCTGGGGCACAGATACGCAGTATTTT. Amino acid sequence: CASSLGQGWGTDTQYF.

Turning to this clone: At one of its ends the junction is not consistent with the germline gene, which may arise from a read error. The chain combines TRBV7-7 with TRBJ2-7; no reliable D call. CDR3 length: 13 amino acids. Germline values: CDR1 SSHAT, CDR2 FNYEAQ (reference sequence). The CDR3 region is CASSLGWPHEQYF. The CDR3 DNA sequence: TGTGCTAGCAGCCTAGGATGGCCACACGAGCAGTACTTC.

This clone was counted once. V and J are TRBV7-9 and TRBJ2-3, with 11 bases that match TRBD1. V shed 1 base, J shed 6 bases, and the junction held 3 bases outside the gene matches. This CDR3 contains 15 residues. The germline CDR1 and CDR2 sequences are SEHNR and FQNEAQ (reference sequence). CDR3: CASSLGGQGGDTQYF. CDR3 sequence (DNA): TGTGCCAGCAGCTTAGGGGGACAGGGGGGGGATACGCAGTATTTT.

The V call is TRBV2, the J call TRBJ2-3; D may be TRBD2 (5 bases). The CDR3 covers 12 residues. Germline CDR1 reads SNHLY; CDR2 reads FYNNEI. Written as DNA, the CDR3 is TGTGTGATGGGCCCCGGGGCAGATACGCAGTATTTT. Translating gives CVMGPGADTQYF.

The rearrangement links TRBV6-1 to TRBJ1-4, with no clear D. The CDR3 runs 15 residues. From germline, CDR1 is MNHNS and CDR2 SASEGT. V was trimmed by 5 bases and J by 0 bases, leaving 10 bases between them. DNA of the CDR3: TGTGCCAGCAGTATACCGGTTGCAACTAATGAAAAACTGTTTTTT. Its translation is CASSIPVATNEKLFF.

This chain uses TRBV19 with TRBJ1-1; D may be TRBD1 (5 bases). The CDR3 consists of 14 residues. Trimming left V 3 bases short and J 11 bases short, with 19 bases between. Per germline, CDR1 LNHDA and CDR2 SQIVND (reference sequence). CDR3 residues: CASSMGSGLREAFF. The CDR3 DNA reads as TGTGCCAGTAGTATGGGGTCGGGACTTCGGGAGGCTTTCTTT.